What follows is one T cell receptor (beta chain) and its context. As yet, its antigen is unknown. The data originate from a study of Graves' ophthalmopathy and Graves' hyperthyroidism. At the level of the study: Prior to any treatment, peripheral blood was collected at the time of initial diagnosis. General study points: Ophthalmopathy versus stable hyperthyroidism: 13-signature model gave 87.88% sensitivity, 65% to 82% specificity.

Germline assignment: CDR1 MNHEY and CDR2 SVGEGT. V dropped 8 bases and J dropped 3; count of bases not matched to a gene: 12. The CDR3 has 15 amino acids. Amplified material comprised TCR beta CDR3 regions derived from RNA transcripts. The library came from an HTBI-primed first-round RT-PCR and a second-round multiplex PCR. TCRdb passed the multiplex PCR reads through MiXCR, listing each CDR3 protein once. The sample has approximately 210,000 distinct CDR3 sequences, under 30% seen once. The sequenced sample consisted of peripheral blood. The origin of this receptor is a man between 50 and 59 years old with Graves' ophthalmopathy. The chain is built from TRBV6-2 or TRBV6-3 and TRBJ2-5; TRBD2 matches 7 bases. CDR3 protein: CASGTWGGSEETQYF. In nucleotides, the CDR3 is TGTGCCAGCGGGACCTGGGGAGGGAGTGAAGAGACCCAGTACTTC.